This T cell receptor beta chain derives from a study of shared clonotypes between healthy human individuals. Findings and caveats of the study: Clonotypes shared by all four sorted-subset donors had higher generation probabilities than non-shared clonotypes. When naive CD4 clonotypes were compared across a handful of donors, around 4.6% were shared. Although depth was large, rarefaction showed that sequencing of the sorted subsets was incomplete. Sampling covered nothing but blood. Tissue TCR repertoires likely differ from those found in blood.

The CDR3 is made up of 14 amino acids. CDR1 is MNHNY, CDR2 SVGAGI, per germline (reference sequence). Trimming shortened V by 4 bases and J by 4 bases, and 13 bases separated the two germline ends. For this clone: What it recognizes is unknown.

TCRdb's table, derived via immunoSEQ multiplex PCR, lists solely in-frame clones and lacks some. Among approximately 2,000,000 clones listed, 85% to 95% were seen once. The rearrangement joins TRBV6-6 to TRBJ1-1, with TRBD1 as a possible D gene (5 bases). Sequences were obtained from naive CD4+ T cells from PBMCs. Sample subset: CD45RA+ positively selected. The sequence was obtained from a man between 18 and 35 years old in good health. Some clones in this sample may be carry-over from other donors' samples. The CDR3 sequence is CASSFRESSTEAFF. In DNA form, the CDR3 reads TGTGCCAGCAGTTTCAGGGAGAGTAGCACTGAAGCTTTCTTT.